This T cell receptor beta chain was identified during a study of T cells in Graves' hyperthyroidism and ophthalmopathy. Clinicians diagnosed patients from clinical symptoms, serum thyroxine and TRAb, thyroid ultrasound and orbital computed tomography. Germline V gives CDR1 MNHNS, CDR2 SASEGT. The CDR3 covers 14 residues. Trimming took 6 bases from V and 0 from J; bases not matched to a gene: 3. Regions amplified from RNA transcripts were the TCR beta CDR3 regions. The primer set for the first-round RT-PCR of the TCR CDR3 was HTBI. TCRdb re-called the multiplex PCR reads with MiXCR, one entry per CDR3 protein. The sample holds about 520,000 distinct CDR3 sequences, 24% seen once.

The chain uses TRBV6-1 and TRBJ1-1; 8 positions match TRBD1. The specimen was blood. This sequence was found in a woman in her 30s with Graves' ophthalmopathy. The CDR3 is CASRDRVVNTEAFF. The CDR3, as DNA: TGTGCCAGCAGGGACAGGGTCGTGAACACTGAAGCTTTCTTT.